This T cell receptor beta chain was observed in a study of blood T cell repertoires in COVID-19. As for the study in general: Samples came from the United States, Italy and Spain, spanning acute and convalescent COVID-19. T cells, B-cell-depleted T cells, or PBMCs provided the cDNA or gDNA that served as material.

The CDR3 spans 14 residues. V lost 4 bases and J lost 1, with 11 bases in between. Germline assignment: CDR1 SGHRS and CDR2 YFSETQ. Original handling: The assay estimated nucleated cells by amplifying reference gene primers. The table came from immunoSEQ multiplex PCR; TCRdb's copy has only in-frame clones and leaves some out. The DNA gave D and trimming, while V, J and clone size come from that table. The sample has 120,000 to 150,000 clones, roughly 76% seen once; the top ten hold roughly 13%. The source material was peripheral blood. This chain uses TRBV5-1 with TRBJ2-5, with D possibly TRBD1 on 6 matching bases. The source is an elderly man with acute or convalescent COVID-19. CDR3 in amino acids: CASSHADSQETQYF. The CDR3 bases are TGCGCCAGCAGCCACGCGGACAGCCAAGAGACCCAGTACTTC.